The T cell receptor beta chain described here comes from a study of blood T cell repertoires in COVID-19 (dated by TCRdb to between 2020 and 2021). With regard to the full study: Collaborator samples came from the United States, Italy and Spain and covered acute and convalescent phases of COVID-19. The material from the prospective study consisted of cDNA or gDNA derived from T cells, B-cell-depleted T cells, or PBMCs. Deeply sampled blood TCRbeta repertoires from subjects exposed to, actively infected with, or recovered from COVID-19 were included in the dataset. The repertoires were released in a freely available public database meant as a resource for research on the immune response to SARS-CoV-2. The samples were drawn from two sources: the first 160 participants of the ongoing ImmuneRACE study, and 1,000 to 1,500 subjects contributed by 6 global collaborators. Sample metadata almost always included a de-identified subject ID, COVID-19 status, age in years and sex. HLA class I and class II types, where available, came from metadata supplied by the sample provider rather than from assay-based typing. Study-wide findings and limitations: How much clinical and demographic metadata was included differed by source and by participant, and the metadata was provided uncurated.

After removal of 3 bases from V and 4 bases from J, the junction retains 9 bases not matched to a gene. According to the germline V gene (reference sequence), CDR1 reads PRHDT and CDR2 reads FYEKMQ. The CDR3, from cysteine to phenylalanine, totals 17 residues. CDR3 DNA only is kept here, 51 bases in frame from base 1. Each collaborating institution followed its own protocols to collect whole blood in K2EDTA tubes. For TCRbeta analysis, collaborator samples were shipped as frozen whole blood, as isolated PBMCs, or as DNA extracted from either sample type. With respect to this clone: The target of this receptor is not known. Base qualities were left out, and no much larger clone turns up one base away.

TCRbeta CDR3 regions were amplified from genomic DNA by means of the immunoSEQ Assay, a bias-controlled multiplex PCR. Per the source publication's procedure: Within the assay, amplification of reference gene primers was used to estimate how many nucleated cells each sample contained. Sequence reads were collapsed and filtered to measure the absolute abundance of every unique TCRbeta CDR3 rearrangement. Productive Simpson clonality was computed per sample as the square root of Simpson's diversity index over productive rearrangements. The table comes from immuneACCESS by way of TCRdb, which keeps in-frame sequences with V and J called. Part of the clones is missing from these tables; in studies checked, under half for an unresolved V gene and the rest for unknown reasons. The V and J calls and clone size were taken over from that table, and D and trimming were inferred from the DNA. In this sample the table shows approximately 97,000 clones, more than 90% of which occur a single time. Clones ranked in the top ten supply 4.2% of the sample.

The sequence came from a man aged 18 to 30 with acute or convalescent COVID-19. Sequences were obtained from peripheral blood. Recombination connected TRBV13 to TRBJ1-1; 12 central nucleotides agree with TRBD1. In nucleotide form, the sequence is TGTGCCAGCAGCTTGGCCGGGACAGGGGGCGAGGGCACTGAAGCTTTCTTT. Its translation reads: CASSLAGTGGEGTEAFF.